This record covers a single TCR beta chain. This entry comes from a study of T-cell memory formation after mild COVID-19. Study information: The study found TCR clusters largely donor specific.

The CDR3 length is 16 residues. Trimming cost V 4 bases and J 5 bases, with 20 bases left between them. In TCRdb, the 5' RACE reads were re-called with MiXCR into one record per CDR3 protein. The table shows about 560,000 distinct CDR3 sequences, with more than 15% occurring only once. This sequence joins TRBV12-3 or TRBV12-4 and TRBJ2-5; D is possibly TRBD2 (7 bases). Sequenced material: PBMCs or a T cell subset sorted from them (not recorded which). The sequence came from an adult woman who had mild COVID-19 (a few samples of this study predate the infection). Cell type and time point are not known. DNA for the CDR3: TGTGCCAGCAGTTCGCCCGAGGGGGGGTCACAGGAGACCCAGTACTTC. Translation: CASSSPEGGSQETQYF.